This is a list of T cell receptor beta chains from one sample in a study of control samples from healthy donors and cancer patients. Libraries were prepared by immunoSEQ multiplex PCR; TCRdb keeps only in-frame clonotypes and omits some of them. The table lists about 410,000 clones, 80% to 95% of them singletons. Input material: PBMCs. All receptors derive from a man aged 35-49 years with head and neck cancer. The CDR3 runs from the conserved cysteine through the conserved F or W. The D gene is left open where the match is weak. Expanded clones are given a class, and other clones once, few, many or no size at all.

-	TRBV11-3	-	TRBJ2-5	TGTGCCAGCAGCAAAGAAGGCCAAGAGACCCAGTACTTC	CASSKEGQETQYF
-	TRBV13	TRBD2	TRBJ2-5	TGTGCCAGCAGCTTAAATCCCAGCGGGAGGTTAGGGACCCAGTACTTC	CASSLNPSGRLGTQYF
-	TRBV30	-	TRBJ2-3	TGTGCCTGGAGTGTATTGAAGGGAGCGAGGGGCACAGATACGCAGTATTTT	CAWSVLKGARGTDTQYF
once	TRBV7-8	-	TRBJ1-6	TGTGCCAGCAGCTTAGCCGTAAGCGGGGCTGGTAATTCACCCCTCCACTTT	CASSLAVSGAGNSPLHF
-	TRBV14	-	TRBJ1-1	TGTGCCAGCAGCCATCAAGGGTTCTCTGAAGCTTTCTTT	CASSHQGFSEAFF
-	TRBV18	-	TRBJ1-5	TGTGCCAGCTCACCAAAGGACACCAATCAGCCCCAGCATTTT	CASSPKDTNQPQHF
once	TRBV9	TRBD1	TRBJ2-2	TGTGCCAGCAGCGTGGTCGGGACAGGGAACACCGGGGAGCTGTTTTTT	CASSVVGTGNTGELFF
-	TRBV12-5	-	TRBJ1-2	TGTGCTAGTGGTCTGCGTGGCTACACCTTC	CASGLRGYTF
-	TRBV4-1	-	TRBJ1-3	TGCGCCAGCAGCCAACTTGGAAACACCATATATTTT	CASSQLGNTIYF
-	TRBV10-2	TRBD1	TRBJ2-1	TGCGCCAGCAATCAGGGGGCGAATGAGCAGTTCTTC	CASNQGANEQFF
-	TRBV19	-	TRBJ2-2	TGTGCCAGTAGTATTGGATCAGGGGACATTTCCACCGGGGAGCTGTTTTTT	CASSIGSGDISTGELFF
-	TRBV30	-	TRBJ2-7	TGTGCCTGGTCGGAGGGGTCCTACGAGCAGTACTTC	CAWSEGSYEQYF
once	TRBV9	-	TRBJ2-1	TGTGCCAGCAGCGTGGGCGGACAGTCGATATACAATGAGCAGTTCTTC	CASSVGGQSIYNEQFF
-	TRBV4-3	TRBD1	TRBJ1-2	TGCGCCAGCAGCCAAGGGGCCCCCGACAGGGGCGCTATCACCGCCTTC	CASSQGAPDRGAITAF
-	TRBV4-1	-	TRBJ2-3	TGCGCCAGCAGCCAAGACCAGCGCACAGATACGCAGTATTTT	CASSQDQRTDTQYF
-	TRBV4-3	-	TRBJ2-7	TGCGCCAGCAGCCAAGATCCGGGAGTGAACTACGAGCAGTACTTC	CASSQDPGVNYEQYF
-	TRBV24-1	-	TRBJ1-3	TGTGCCACCAGTGATTTCTTCCCGGACAAGCTGTCTGGAAACACCATATATTTT	CATSDFFPDKLSGNTIYF
-	TRBV11-2	-	TRBJ1-6	TGTGCCAGCAGCCTACGGGGGGCCGTTAATTCACCCCTCCACTTT	CASSLRGAVNSPLHF
once	TRBV12-3/TRBV12-4	-	TRBJ2-3	TGTGCCAGCAGTTTAACCAGCACAGATACGCAGTATTTT	CASSLTSTDTQYF
-	TRBV30	TRBD2	TRBJ2-7	TGTGCCTGGAGCGCGAGTCGGCTAGCGGGGGGCGAGCAGTACTTC	CAWSASRLAGGEQYF
-	TRBV3-1/TRBV3-2	-	TRBJ2-6	TGTGCCAGCAGCCTTGAACGCGTCCTGACTTTC	CASSLERVLTF
-	TRBV6-5	TRBD1	TRBJ1-5	TGTGCCAGCAGCCCCGGACAGGGGGCCCATCAGCCCCAGCATTTT	CASSPGQGAHQPQHF
-	TRBV30	TRBD1	TRBJ1-5	TGTGCCTGGAGTGGATACAGGGGGCCTTATAGCAATCAGCCCCAGCATTTT	CAWSGYRGPYSNQPQHF
-	TRBV19	TRBD1	TRBJ1-1	TGTGCCAGTAGTCCTCGGACAGGGGGAATGAACACTGAAGCTTTCTTT	CASSPRTGGMNTEAFF
-	TRBV11-2	TRBD1	TRBJ1-5	TGTGCCAGCAGCTTAAACAGGGGTGGCAATCAGCCCCAGCATTTT	CASSLNRGGNQPQHF
-	TRBV2	-	TRBJ1-4	TGTGCCAGCAGTGACCTCTGGGGAGAAAAACTGTTTTTT	CASSDLWGEKLFF
-	TRBV4-3	-	TRBJ1-6	TGCGCCAGCAGCCAAGATTCAGGGGAAGGTAATTCACCCCTCCACTTT	CASSQDSGEGNSPLHF
-	TRBV5-1	TRBD1	TRBJ2-3	TGCGCCAGCAGCTTGGTCGTAACAGGGGGCACAGATACGCAGTATTTT	CASSLVVTGGTDTQYF
-	TRBV29-1	-	TRBJ2-2	TGCAGCGTTGGTGGCTCCTACACCGGGGAGCTGTTTTTT	CSVGGSYTGELFF